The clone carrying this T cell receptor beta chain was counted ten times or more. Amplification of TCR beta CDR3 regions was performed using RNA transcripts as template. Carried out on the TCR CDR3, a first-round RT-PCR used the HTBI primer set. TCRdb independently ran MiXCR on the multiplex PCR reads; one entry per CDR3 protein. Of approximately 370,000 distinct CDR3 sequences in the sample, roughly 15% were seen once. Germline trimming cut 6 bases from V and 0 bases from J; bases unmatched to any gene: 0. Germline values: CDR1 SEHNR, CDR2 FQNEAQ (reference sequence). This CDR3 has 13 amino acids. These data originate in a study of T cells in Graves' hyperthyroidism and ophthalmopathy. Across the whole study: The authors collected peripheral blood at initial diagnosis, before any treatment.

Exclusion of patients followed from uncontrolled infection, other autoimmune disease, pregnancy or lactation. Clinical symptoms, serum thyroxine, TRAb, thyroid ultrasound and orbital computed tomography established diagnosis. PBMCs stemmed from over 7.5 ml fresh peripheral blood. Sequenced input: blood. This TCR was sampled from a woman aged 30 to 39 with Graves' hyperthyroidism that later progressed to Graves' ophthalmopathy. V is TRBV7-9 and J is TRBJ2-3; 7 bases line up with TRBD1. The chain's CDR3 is CASRDRSTDTQYF. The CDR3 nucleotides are TGTGCCAGCAGGGACAGGAGCACAGATACGCAGTATTTT.